Sequencing of this TCR beta chain was carried out in a study of cytomegalovirus exposure and HLA in healthy donors. The PCR employed 60 Vbeta primers together with 13 Jbeta primers. Source study methods: Per a later analysis, the number of unique TCR beta chains was roughly 83 million, of which roughly 11 million were shared. Repertoires were generated with immunoSEQ multiplex PCR, while TCRdb's copy carries only in-frame clones and drops some. V and J calls and clone size are as listed in that table; D and trimming were resolved from the DNA. The sample includes over 150,000 clones, more than 70% of them seen just once. The source material was PBMCs. The receptor's source is a boy between 2 and 15 years old in good health and CMV-seronegative.

The CDR3 sequence: CASSFVTGEDGYTF. CDR3 nucleotide sequence: TGCGCCAGCAGCTTTGTGACAGGGGAGGATGGCTACACCTTC. V usage is TRBV5-1 and J usage is TRBJ1-2; 8 bases line up with TRBD1. The V gene end was trimmed by 2 bases and the J gene end by 6 bases; junction bases not matched to a gene: 6. Germline assignment: CDR1 SGHRS and CDR2 YFSETQ. The CDR3 is 14 amino acids.